The present entry profiles one T cell receptor (beta chain) with its context. This sample also contains other DNA sequences that code for the same CDR3. The data belong to a study of OX40 agonist ivuxolimab in advanced cancers. Only in-frame clones appear in the TCRdb table, and some are missing; sequencing was by immunoSEQ multiplex PCR. The profile shows over 40,000 clones, roughly 84% of them singletons. The CDR3 is made up of 13 amino acids. CDR1 and CDR2 (germline): SGDLS, YYNGEE. With 1 base removed from V and 2 bases from J, the gap between germline ends came to 4 bases. The sequence derives from an adult with an advanced solid tumor such as melanoma, head and neck, liver or kidney cancer. The chain couples TRBV9 to TRBJ1-5, with D unclear. This material consisted of CD4+ or CD8+ T cells sorted from blood, taken in a trial of the OX40 agonist ivuxolimab. The CDR3 reads CASSVWGNQPQHF. In nucleotides, the CDR3 is TGTGCCAGCAGCGTATGGGGCAATCAGCCCCAGCATTTT.